This entry is about one T cell receptor (beta chain). What antigen it recognizes has not been identified. The sample holds no much larger clone one base away, and base qualities are not on file. Sequencer: Illumina HiSeq 1500. TCRdb reprocessed the public reads (quality trimming at Q25 with fastp, clone calling with MiXCR) and kept in-frame beta chains. All rows with the same CDR3 protein become a single entry with the most common DNA and genes. Recorded for this sample are about 500,000 distinct CDR3 sequences; around 30% of them occurred a single time. The biggest ten clones account for roughly 15% of the sample. The data are from a study of T cell repertoires in cytomegalovirus infection (dated by TCRdb to the late 2010s). With regard to the full study: Peptide stimulations targeted recently identified HLA-C-restricted CMV epitopes, whose presentation resists viral immunomodulation, together with well-studied HLA-B-restricted epitopes. The HLA type of each donor mattered for the analysis, because public TCR beta signatures pointed to carriage of CMV infection along with the matching HLA type. Overall study results and their limits: Carriers of CMV infection plus the relevant HLA type were discriminated by the cumulative frequency of public TCR beta family members in the study cohort and in an independent roughly 320-donor cohort. The ex vivo response was dominated by HLA-C-restricted CMV-specific TCR beta clonotypes, and the single most frequent clonotype in two of eight donors was supplied by these HLA-C-restricted clonotypes.

Based on the germline V gene, the CDR1 and CDR2 sequences are SGHTA and FQGNSA. A distance of 7 bases separates the germline ends of V and J, which lose 1 base and 6 bases respectively. The CDR3, from cysteine to phenylalanine, totals 12 residues. This entry keeps only the CDR3 DNA: 36 bases, framed from base 1. The intended sense of this specimen's treatment or condition label: in vitro stimulation with specific CMV peptide epitopes to enrich CMV-specific T cells. The receptor was derived from a human donor in good health (CMV status not recorded). Some clones in this sample may be carry-over from other donors' samples. The sample here was cultured PBMCs, taken from culture after CMV antigen stimulation. The rearranged chain carries TRBV7-2 and TRBJ2-7; the D match is possibly TRBD1 or TRBD2, with 5 bases aligned in each. The sequenced DNA is TGTGCCAGCAGCTTAGGAGGGACCGAGCAGTACTTC. Its protein reads: CASSLGGTEQYF.